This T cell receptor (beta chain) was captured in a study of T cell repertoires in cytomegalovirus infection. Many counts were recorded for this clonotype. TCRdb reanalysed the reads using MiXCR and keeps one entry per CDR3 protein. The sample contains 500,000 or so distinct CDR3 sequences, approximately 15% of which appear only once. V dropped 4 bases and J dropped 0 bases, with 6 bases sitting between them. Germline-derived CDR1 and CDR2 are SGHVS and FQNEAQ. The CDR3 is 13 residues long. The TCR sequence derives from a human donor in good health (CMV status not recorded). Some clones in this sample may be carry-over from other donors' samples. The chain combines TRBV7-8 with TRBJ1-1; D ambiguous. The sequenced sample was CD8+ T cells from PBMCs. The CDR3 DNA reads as TGTGCCAGCAGCTGGAGACTGAACACTGAAGCTTTCTTT. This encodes CASSWRLNTEAFF.